This paragraph reports one TCR beta chain. Repertoires were generated with immunoSEQ multiplex PCR, while TCRdb's copy carries only in-frame clones and drops some. This sample carries some 85,000 clones, roughly 93% of them seen once, and the ten largest clones take approximately 0.41%. This specimen belongs to a study of technical replicates of blood from several donors. V lost 4 bases to trimming and J lost 2 bases; unmatched junction nucleotides: 4. CDR3 length: 14 amino acids. The germline gives CDR1 SNHLY, CDR2 FYNNEI. The chain joins TRBV2 to TRBJ2-7, with 8 bases lining up with TRBD2. Input material: T cells isolated from PBMCs. This receptor was identified in a human donor in good health. CDR3 DNA: TGTGCCAGCAGTGGAGCGGGAGCGACCTACGAGCAGTACTTC. Protein: CASSGAGATYEQYF.